Included here is one T cell receptor (beta chain) sequence, with context. Germline CDR1 is MNHEY and CDR2 is SVGAGI. This CDR3 has 15 amino acids. The trim removed 5 bases at V and 5 bases at J, leaving 10 bases unmatched. The data belong to a study of T cell repertoires in ileal Crohn's disease. Generated by immunoSEQ multiplex PCR, the TCRdb table keeps only in-frame clones and is missing some. The sample comprises about 12,000 clones, 75% to 90% of which are singletons, and approximately 10% rests with the top ten. Time point described: neoterminal ileum biopsy at postoperative endoscopy, about 6 months after surgery.

The gene calls are TRBV6-5 and TRBJ2-7; 9 bases match TRBD2. This TCR came from an adult with Crohn's disease. The sequencing input was ileal tissue. CDR3 sequence (DNA): TGTGCCAGCAGTCTCCAAAGCGGGAGGACCCACGAGCAGTACTTC. Translating it yields CASSLQSGRTHEQYF.